This T cell receptor (beta chain) came from a study of cytomegalovirus exposure and HLA in healthy donors. Study-wide points: It was only CMV serostatus that was available as immune exposure information. Later analysis associated a missense DCLRE1C variant with TCR beta V- and J-gene trimming.

Trimming removed 1 base from V and 5 bases from J, with 9 bases in between. This CDR3 region has 14 residues. Germline V CDR1 and CDR2: SGHNT, YYREEE (reference sequence). It was with 60 Vbeta and 13 Jbeta primers that the PCR ran. Assay: immunoSEQ multiplex PCR; the TCRdb copy retains only in-frame clones and omits some. The table includes more than 110,000 clones, around three quarters detected once. About this clone: What it binds is not known.

The chain links TRBV5-4 to TRBJ1-4; tentative D call: TRBD1 (6 bases). Sequencing was done on a sample of PBMCs. This clonotype was obtained from a man aged 18 to 30 in good health and CMV-seronegative. In nucleotides, the CDR3 is TGTGCCAGCAGCTTGCAGGGGCCGAATGAAAAACTGTTTTTT. It yields the protein CASSLQGPNEKLFF.